These 17 T cell receptor beta chains share one sample of origin, sequenced in a study of T cells in tuberculosis. Sequenced by immunoSEQ multiplex PCR; TCRdb stores in-frame clones only, minus some. The sample yields 35,000 to 50,000 clones, about 94% seen once. Sequencing was performed on PBMCs. These TCRs come from a donor aged 10-29 years with latent tuberculosis or without tuberculosis infection. Some clones in this sample may be carry-over from other donors' samples.

The CDR3 coding sequence is TGTGCCAGCAGCTTGCAGACAGGGACAGGGGCCGAGACCCAGTACTTC. This codes for CASSLQTGTGAETQYF. This chain uses TRBV7-2 with TRBJ2-5; 10 bases map to TRBD1. The CDR3 extends over 16 amino acids. V shed 3 bases and J 5 bases; nucleotides not matched to a gene: 9. CDR1 is SGHTA, CDR2 FQGNSA, per germline.

The chain has TRBV29-1 and TRBJ1-2; 8 bases agree with TRBD1. The CDR3 spans 13 residues. After removal of 5 bases from V and 7 bases from J, the junction contained 9 bases not matched to a gene. From germline, CDR1 is SQVTM and CDR2 ANQGSEA. In DNA form, the CDR3 reads TGCAGCGTTCAGGGGGCCTTATCGCGTGGCTACACCTTC. It is translated as CSVQGALSRGYTF.

Points on this clone: The sample has other DNA sequences that encode this CDR3 too. The rearrangement uses TRBV5-4 and TRBJ1-1; weak D call: TRBD1 (6 bases). The CDR3 runs to 13 residues. Per germline, CDR1 SGHNT and CDR2 YYREEE (reference sequence). V lost 0 bases, J lost 3 bases, and 6 bases lay in between. CDR3 protein: CASSLDRDTEAFF. DNA of the CDR3: TGTGCCAGCAGCTTGGACAGGGACACTGAAGCTTTCTTT.

The gene calls are TRBV4-3 and TRBJ2-7; tentatively, D is TRBD1 (5 bases). The V end lost 2 bases, the J end lost 3 bases, and 17 bases lay between the germline ends. Germline-derived CDR1 and CDR2 are LGHNA and YSLEER. The CDR3 totals 16 residues. CDR3: CASSQHPMTEYYEQYF. In DNA, the CDR3 is TGCGCCAGCAGCCAACACCCGATGACAGAATACTACGAGCAGTACTTC.

This chain uses TRBV28 with TRBJ2-7; tentative D call: TRBD2 (5 bases). This CDR3 region has 13 residues. V lost 5 bases to trimming and J lost 7 bases, with 15 bases between them. Looked up from germline, CDR1 is MDHEN and CDR2 is SYDVKM. CDR3 sequence: CASSPPFGREQYF. DNA for the CDR3: TGTGCCAGCAGTCCCCCGTTTGGGAGAGAGCAGTACTTC.

V gene TRBV4-1 combines with J gene TRBJ2-3; D call uncertain. The CDR3 covers 16 residues. The V end lost 1 base, the J end lost 0 bases, and 11 bases lay between the germline ends. Germline V lookup: CDR1 MGHRA, CDR2 YSYEKL. The CDR3 bases are TGCGCCAGCAGCCAAGTCGGTTGGGCGAGCACAGATACGCAGTATTTT. Translating it yields CASSQVGWASTDTQYF.

J is TRBJ2-7 and V is TRBV19; 8 bases are a match to TRBD2. V lost 5 bases and J lost 2; bases outside the gene matches: 8. The CDR3 has 15 residues. Looked up from germline, CDR1 is LNHDA and CDR2 is SQIVND (reference sequence). The CDR3 here is CASSVQRGNTYEQYF. The DNA for the CDR3 is TGTGCCAGTAGTGTACAGCGGGGGAATACCTACGAGCAGTACTTC.

The chain is built from TRBV5-4 and TRBJ1-1; TRBD1 matches 9 bases. CDR1 is SGHNT, CDR2 YYREEE, per germline (reference sequence). Trimming removed 0 bases from V and 3 bases from J; junction bases left unmatched: 3. CDR3 length: 15 residues. This CDR3 reads CASSLATGGYTEAFF. CDR3 DNA sequence: TGTGCCAGCAGCTTGGCTACAGGGGGCTACACTGAAGCTTTCTTT.

The chain recombines TRBV5-6 with TRBJ2-6; TRBD1 agrees at 9 bases. V lost 6 bases, J lost 2 bases, and 12 bases stayed unmatched. Germline V gives CDR1 SGHDT, CDR2 YYEEEE. The CDR3 has 18 amino acids. The CDR3 nucleotides are TGTGCCAGCATCATCAGAGGACAGGGGATTACTGGGGCCAACGTCCTGACTTTC. It specifies CASIIRGQGITGANVLTF.

This clone has a single count. The J gene is TRBJ1-5, the V gene TRBV7-9; TRBD1 might be the D (6 bases). The CDR3 runs 15 residues. Germline assignment: CDR1 SEHNR and CDR2 FQNEAQ (reference sequence). The V end was cut by 4 bases, the J end by 3 bases, with 13 bases between. The CDR3, as DNA: TGTGCCAGCAGCTCATTTGCAGGGGTCAATCAGCCCCAGCATTTT. Its translation is CASSSFAGVNQPQHF.

This chain links TRBV30 with TRBJ1-1, with no clear D. Trimming took 0 bases from V and 8 from J, leaving 10 bases between them. CDR1 is GTSNPN and CDR2 is SVGIG in the germline V gene (reference sequence). This CDR3 has 12 amino acids. This chain's CDR3 is CAWSVRSGEAFF. The DNA of the CDR3 is TGTGCCTGGAGTGTAAGGTCGGGGGAAGCTTTCTTT.

The rearrangement uses TRBV4-1 and TRBJ2-2; a weak D match, TRBD1 (6 bases). The CDR3 contains 17 residues. Germline V gene lookup returns CDR1 MGHRA and CDR2 YSYEKL. V was cut by 4 bases and J by 7 bases, with 22 bases left in between. Written as DNA, the CDR3 is TGCGCCAGCAGCCCGACGTTTAGGGGGATCCGGGGCGGGGAGCTGTTTTTT. Translating it yields CASSPTFRGIRGGELFF.

The chain links TRBV12-5 to TRBJ2-1, with 14 bases fitting TRBD2. Germline assignment: CDR1 LGHNT and CDR2 FRNRAP. The CDR3 length is 21 residues. V lost 1 base and J lost 13; bases outside the gene matches: 24. CDR3: CASGLAAGFGSGTSGSRRQFF. The CDR3, as DNA: TGTGCTAGTGGTTTGGCGGCAGGGTTTGGGTCCGGGACTAGCGGGAGTCGGCGCCAGTTCTTC.

The chain combines TRBV11-2 with TRBJ1-5; D gene uncertain. V was pared by 3 bases and J by 7 bases, with 7 bases between. The CDR3 has 12 residues. Germline-derived CDR1 and CDR2 are SGHAT and FQNNGV. CDR3 sequence reads: CASSFTGQPQHF. CDR3 DNA sequence: TGTGCCAGCAGCTTTACCGGGCAGCCCCAGCATTTT.

The chain carries TRBV28 and TRBJ1-4; D remains unclear. CDR3 length equals 14 residues. V lost 1 base to trimming and J lost 8 bases, with 11 bases between them. Germline CDR1 and CDR2: MDHEN and SYDVKM. Here the CDR3 reads CASSLFGPWEKLFF. Here the CDR3 DNA reads TGTGCCAGCAGTTTATTTGGGCCCTGGGAAAAACTGTTTTTT.

This rearrangement joins TRBV20-1 to TRBJ2-7; D uncertain. Looked up from germline, CDR1 is DFQATT and CDR2 is SNEGSKA (reference sequence). The V and J ends lost 5 bases and 4 bases respectively, with 6 bases between them. The length of the CDR3 is 10 residues. The CDR3 DNA follows: TGCAGTGCTCTCTCGTACGAGCAGTACTTC. This gives the protein CSALSYEQYF.

This chain links TRBV5-8 with TRBJ1-5; TRBD1 matches 7 bases. Germline CDR1 SGHTS, CDR2 YDEGEE. V lost 4 bases, J lost 4 bases, and 8 bases stayed unmatched. This CDR3 has 15 amino acids. CDR3 coding DNA: TGTGCCAGCAGCGCAAGTTTCAGGGGGAATCAGCCCCAGCATTTT. Amino acids: CASSASFRGNQPQHF.